The rows below give T cell receptor beta chains drawn from one sample of a study of blood T cell repertoires in COVID-19. Some clones are missing from TCRdb's copy, which holds only in-frame ones; the method was immunoSEQ multiplex PCR. This sample yields about 130,000 clones, of which about 89% are seen a single time; 11% belongs to the top ten. Sequenced material: peripheral blood. Receptors were obtained from a woman in her sixties or seventies with COVID-19, enrolled during active disease. Each CDR3 is given with its conserved first and last residue. The order of the fields is CDR3 protein, CDR3 DNA, CDR3 length, V gene, J gene, clone size, D gene. A D gene is named only where the DNA matches it firmly. A row's size may be missing; if present it is once, few, many or a size class.

CDR3aa: CAWNSDAGELFF; CDR3nt: TGTGCCTGGAACAGTGACGCCGGGGAGCTGTTTTTT; len: 12; v_gene: TRBV30; j_gene: TRBJ2-2; abundance: .; d_gene: .
CDR3aa: CASSLDSRGGVNEQFF; CDR3nt: TGCGCCAGCAGCTTGGACTCGCGGGGGGGCGTTAATGAGCAGTTCTTC; len: 16; v_gene: TRBV5-1; j_gene: TRBJ2-1; abundance: .; d_gene: TRBD2
CDR3aa: CASSRDGGQRSPLAKNIQYF; CDR3nt: TGTGCCAGCTCACGTGATGGTGGACAACGCTCTCCGCTAGCCAAAAACATTCAGTACTTC; len: 20; v_gene: TRBV18; j_gene: TRBJ2-4; abundance: once; d_gene: .
CDR3aa: CASSPPGGQDLDQPQHF; CDR3nt: TGTGCCAGCAGCCCGCCCGGGGGACAGGATTTGGATCAGCCCCAGCATTTT; len: 17; v_gene: TRBV21-1; j_gene: TRBJ1-5; abundance: .; d_gene: .
CDR3aa: CASSENRVPTQYF; CDR3nt: TGTGCCAGCAGTGAAAACAGAGTGCCGACGCAGTATTTT; len: 13; v_gene: TRBV2; j_gene: TRBJ2-3; abundance: .; d_gene: .
CDR3aa: CASPGLAGGHDTGELFF; CDR3nt: TGTGCCAGCCCGGGACTAGCGGGGGGGCACGACACCGGGGAGCTGTTTTTT; len: 17; v_gene: TRBV25-1; j_gene: TRBJ2-2; abundance: few; d_gene: TRBD2
CDR3aa: CASSASGGHNEQFF; CDR3nt: TGTGCCAGCAGCGCAAGCGGGGGACACAATGAGCAGTTCTTC; len: 14; v_gene: TRBV7-9; j_gene: TRBJ2-1; abundance: .; d_gene: TRBD2
CDR3aa: CASSQSGSFGTDTQYF; CDR3nt: TGTGCCAGCAGCCAATCAGGGTCGTTTGGTACAGATACGCAGTATTTT; len: 16; v_gene: TRBV14; j_gene: TRBJ2-3; abundance: .; d_gene: .
CDR3aa: CASSPRQTGSGNTIYF; CDR3nt: TGTGCCAGCTCACCGCGACAAACAGGCTCTGGAAACACCATATATTTT; len: 16; v_gene: TRBV18; j_gene: TRBJ1-3; abundance: once; d_gene: .
CDR3aa: CASSPQPGTGGGEQYF; CDR3nt: TGTGCCAGCTCACCACAACCCGGGACAGGGGGCGGCGAGCAGTACTTC; len: 16; v_gene: TRBV18; j_gene: TRBJ2-7; abundance: .; d_gene: TRBD1
CDR3aa: CASSHPGNIQYF; CDR3nt: TGTGCCAGCAGCCACCCAGGGAACATTCAGTACTTC; len: 12; v_gene: TRBV14; j_gene: TRBJ2-4; abundance: .; d_gene: .
CDR3aa: CASSYSLRRANYGYTF; CDR3nt: TGTGCCAGCAGTTACTCATTGCGTCGAGCTAACTATGGCTACACCTTC; len: 16; v_gene: TRBV6-6; j_gene: TRBJ1-2; abundance: .; d_gene: .
CDR3aa: CASSDRGTGNTIYF; CDR3nt: TGTGCCAGCAGTGACCGGGGGACTGGAAACACCATATATTTT; len: 14; v_gene: TRBV6-1; j_gene: TRBJ1-3; abundance: .; d_gene: .
CDR3aa: CASSPGGGRRLSYTF; CDR3nt: TGCGCCAGCAGCCCCGGGGGGGGGCGCCGTTTGAGCTACACCTTC; len: 15; v_gene: TRBV5-1; j_gene: TRBJ1-2; abundance: .; d_gene: .
CDR3aa: CASIPSAGTGAFF; CDR3nt: TGTGCCAGCATCCCCAGTGCGGGGACGGGAGCTTTCTTT; len: 13; v_gene: TRBV13; j_gene: TRBJ1-1; abundance: .; d_gene: .
CDR3aa: CASSLRDRDTEAFF; CDR3nt: TGTGCCAGCAGCTTGAGGGACAGGGACACTGAAGCTTTCTTT; len: 14; v_gene: TRBV11-2; j_gene: TRBJ1-1; abundance: .; d_gene: TRBD1
CDR3aa: CASSPRLGGGDTQYF; CDR3nt: TGCGCCAGCAGCCCAAGACTAGGTGGGGGAGATACGCAGTATTTT; len: 15; v_gene: TRBV5-1; j_gene: TRBJ2-3; abundance: .; d_gene: .
CDR3aa: CASSAGKQGAGGYTF; CDR3nt: TGTGCCAGCAGTGCAGGAAAACAGGGGGCGGGTGGCTACACCTTC; len: 15; v_gene: TRBV2; j_gene: TRBJ1-2; abundance: .; d_gene: TRBD1
CDR3aa: CATSEPTGGEGQPQHF; CDR3nt: TGTGCCACCAGTGAACCGACAGGGGGTGAAGGGCAGCCCCAGCATTTT; len: 16; v_gene: TRBV24-1; j_gene: TRBJ1-5; abundance: .; d_gene: TRBD1
CDR3aa: CASRPGQFSNQPQHF; CDR3nt: TGCGCCAGCAGGCCGGGACAGTTTAGCAATCAGCCCCAGCATTTT; len: 15; v_gene: TRBV5-1; j_gene: TRBJ1-5; abundance: .; d_gene: TRBD1
CDR3aa: CASRLAAANTGELFF; CDR3nt: TGTGCCAGCAGACTAGCGGCAGCGAACACCGGGGAGCTGTTTTTT; len: 15; v_gene: TRBV2; j_gene: TRBJ2-2; abundance: .; d_gene: TRBD2
CDR3aa: CASSRGGVNSNQPQHF; CDR3nt: TGTGCCAGCAGCCGAGGCGGGGTAAATAGCAATCAGCCCCAGCATTTT; len: 16; v_gene: TRBV3-1/TRBV3-2; j_gene: TRBJ1-5; abundance: .; d_gene: .
CDR3aa: CAISDFEGTGSYEQYF; CDR3nt: TGTGCCATCAGTGATTTCGAGGGGACAGGCTCCTACGAGCAGTACTTC; len: 16; v_gene: TRBV10-3; j_gene: TRBJ2-7; abundance: .; d_gene: TRBD1
CDR3aa: CSVGTATNTGELFF; CDR3nt: TGCAGCGTTGGGACAGCCACGAACACCGGGGAGCTGTTTTTT; len: 14; v_gene: TRBV29-1; j_gene: TRBJ2-2; abundance: .; d_gene: .
CDR3aa: CATSVLPGLAGGQVDTQYF; CDR3nt: TGTGCCACCAGTGTTCTCCCGGGACTAGCGGGGGGGCAAGTAGATACGCAGTATTTT; len: 19; v_gene: TRBV24-1; j_gene: TRBJ2-3; abundance: .; d_gene: TRBD2
CDR3aa: CAWSVRGRFYEQYF; CDR3nt: TGTGCCTGGAGTGTACGTGGCAGATTCTACGAGCAGTACTTC; len: 14; v_gene: TRBV30; j_gene: TRBJ2-7; abundance: .; d_gene: .
CDR3aa: CAISGGQGAYEQYF; CDR3nt: TGTGCCATCAGTGGCGGACAGGGGGCCTACGAGCAGTACTTC; len: 14; v_gene: TRBV10-3; j_gene: TRBJ2-7; abundance: .; d_gene: TRBD1
CDR3aa: CASSMGGRSNQPQHF; CDR3nt: TGTGCCAGTAGTATGGGGGGGCGCAGCAATCAGCCCCAGCATTTT; len: 15; v_gene: TRBV19; j_gene: TRBJ1-5; abundance: once; d_gene: .
CDR3aa: CASSGRREGTEAFF; CDR3nt: TGTGCCAGCAGTGGACGGCGGGAGGGCACTGAAGCTTTCTTT; len: 14; v_gene: TRBV2; j_gene: TRBJ1-1; abundance: once; d_gene: .
CDR3aa: CAWRGGTYHF; CDR3nt: TGTGCCTGGAGGGGGGGGACTTACCACTTC; len: 10; v_gene: TRBV30; j_gene: TRBJ2-5; abundance: once; d_gene: TRBD2
CDR3aa: CASSASGTGGDQPQHF; CDR3nt: TGTGCCAGCAGTGCCTCCGGGACAGGGGGTGATCAGCCCCAGCATTTT; len: 16; v_gene: TRBV6-1; j_gene: TRBJ1-5; abundance: once; d_gene: TRBD1
CDR3aa: CASSPSGTPSNYGYTF; CDR3nt: TGTGCCAGCTCACCCTCCGGGACACCTTCTAACTATGGCTACACCTTC; len: 16; v_gene: TRBV18; j_gene: TRBJ1-2; abundance: .; d_gene: .
CDR3aa: CASSMEGLGAKNIQYF; CDR3nt: TGTGCCAGTAGTATGGAGGGGCTCGGGGCCAAAAACATTCAGTACTTC; len: 16; v_gene: TRBV19; j_gene: TRBJ2-4; abundance: once; d_gene: .
CDR3aa: CASRGRTEFYGYTF; CDR3nt: TGTGCCTCCCGAGGGAGGACCGAGTTTTATGGCTACACCTTC; len: 14; v_gene: TRBV2; j_gene: TRBJ1-2; abundance: .; d_gene: .
CDR3aa: CAWSVLGLKGDEQYF; CDR3nt: TGTGCCTGGAGTGTCTTGGGGCTCAAAGGTGACGAGCAGTACTTC; len: 15; v_gene: TRBV30; j_gene: TRBJ2-7; abundance: .; d_gene: .
CDR3aa: CASSSAGTDTQYF; CDR3nt: TGTGCCAGCTCCTCGGCGGGCACAGATACGCAGTATTTT; len: 13; v_gene: TRBV18; j_gene: TRBJ2-3; abundance: once; d_gene: .
CDR3aa: CASSDRREKLFF; CDR3nt: TGTGCCAGCAGTGACAGGAGGGAAAAACTGTTTTTT; len: 12; v_gene: TRBV11-2; j_gene: TRBJ1-4; abundance: .; d_gene: .
CDR3aa: CASSPLNSNQPQHF; CDR3nt: TGTGCCAGCAGCCCACTAAATAGCAATCAGCCCCAGCATTTT; len: 14; v_gene: TRBV11-2; j_gene: TRBJ1-5; abundance: .; d_gene: .
CDR3aa: CASSYGPRGGKLFF; CDR3nt: TGTGCCAGCAGTTACGGGCCCCGGGGGGGAAAACTGTTTTTT; len: 14; v_gene: TRBV6-5; j_gene: TRBJ1-4; abundance: once; d_gene: .
CDR3aa: CAATNSNQPQHF; CDR3nt: TGTGCCGCAACAAATAGCAATCAGCCCCAGCATTTT; len: 12; v_gene: TRBV6-6; j_gene: TRBJ1-5; abundance: .; d_gene: .
CDR3aa: CASSRRDRGNTIYF; CDR3nt: TGTGCCAGCAGCCGCCGAGACAGGGGAAACACCATATATTTT; len: 14; v_gene: TRBV5-6; j_gene: TRBJ1-3; abundance: .; d_gene: .
CDR3aa: CASSYAQTGVNTEAFF; CDR3nt: TGTGCCAGCAGTTACGCGCAGACAGGGGTGAACACTGAAGCTTTCTTT; len: 16; v_gene: TRBV6-5; j_gene: TRBJ1-1; abundance: .; d_gene: TRBD1
CDR3aa: CASSWTGGDQPQHF; CDR3nt: TGCGCCAGCAGCTGGACAGGGGGTGATCAGCCCCAGCATTTT; len: 14; v_gene: TRBV5-1; j_gene: TRBJ1-5; abundance: .; d_gene: TRBD1
CDR3aa: CASSGSPATNEKLFF; CDR3nt: TGTGCCAGCAGTGGTAGTCCCGCAACTAATGAAAAACTGTTTTTT; len: 15; v_gene: TRBV2; j_gene: TRBJ1-4; abundance: .; d_gene: .
CDR3aa: CASSLPPGQGGEAFF; CDR3nt: TGTGCCAGCAGTCTTCCTCCGGGACAGGGTGGTGAAGCTTTCTTT; len: 15; v_gene: TRBV28; j_gene: TRBJ1-1; abundance: .; d_gene: TRBD1